This is a list of T cell receptor beta chains from one sample in a study of metastatic and nonmetastatic thyroid tumors. MiXCR reprocessed the PCR reads for TCRdb. The sample lists around 36,000 clones, about 31% occurring once. The sequencing input was blood. These receptors were obtained from a female donor with papillary thyroid cancer or a benign thyroid nodule (not recorded which). Some clones in this sample may be carry-over from other donors' samples. Each CDR3 is given with its conserved first and last residue. Each record gives: V gene, CDR3 length, J gene, clone size, D gene, CDR3 protein, CDR3 DNA. D genes are given only for firm matches. Clone size is shown for a subset of rows, as once, few, many or a class of expanded clone.

V: TRBV6-2/TRBV6-3
length: 18
J: TRBJ2-2
size: few
D: TRBD2
CDR3: CASRGPRLAGRMTGELFF
DNA: TGTGCCAGCAGGGGACCCAGACTAGCGGGAAGGATGACCGGGGAGCTGTTTTTT

V: TRBV18
length: 17
J: TRBJ2-3
size: many
D: TRBD2
CDR3: CASSPRLAGRARDTQYF
DNA: TGTGCCAGCTCACCACGCCTAGCGGGGAGGGCACGGGATACGCAGTATTTT

V: TRBV5-1
length: 14
J: TRBJ1-1
size: NA
D: NA
CDR3: CASSKFDKNTEAFF
DNA: TGCGCCAGCAGCAAATTCGACAAGAACACTGAAGCTTTCTTT

V: TRBV5-4
length: 15
J: TRBJ2-3
size: NA
D: NA
CDR3: CASSLLLALTDTQYF
DNA: TGTGCCAGCAGCTTGCTCCTAGCCCTCACAGATACGCAGTATTTT

V: TRBV20-1
length: 16
J: TRBJ2-6
size: many
D: TRBD1
CDR3: CSASGQGGTGANVLTF
DNA: TGCAGTGCTAGCGGACAGGGGGGGACTGGGGCCAACGTCCTGACTTTC

V: TRBV7-3
length: 16
J: TRBJ2-3
size: NA
D: NA
CDR3: CATSLDYPGGPDTQYF
DNA: TGTGCCACCAGCTTAGACTATCCCGGGGGACCTGATACGCAGTATTTT

V: TRBV6-2/TRBV6-3
length: 16
J: TRBJ2-7
size: few
D: TRBD2
CDR3: CASSYSTSGSSYEQYF
DNA: TGTGCCAGCAGTTACTCGACTAGCGGAAGCTCCTACGAGCAGTACTTC

V: TRBV20-1
length: 11
J: TRBJ2-7
size: many
D: NA
CDR3: CSARASYEQYF
DNA: TGCAGTGCTAGAGCTAGTTACGAGCAGTACTTC

V: TRBV6-1
length: 13
J: TRBJ1-5
size: few
D: NA
CDR3: CASSEDTDQPQHF
DNA: TGCGCCAGCAGTGAAGATACAGATCAGCCCCAGCATTTT

V: TRBV12-3/TRBV12-4
length: 16
J: TRBJ2-3
size: NA
D: NA
CDR3: CASSFSDGGFTDTQYF
DNA: TGTGCCAGCAGTTTCTCCGACGGCGGTTTCACAGATACTCAGTATTTT

V: TRBV6-5
length: 15
J: TRBJ2-3
size: medium-sized
D: TRBD2
CDR3: CASSYGTSGRDTQYF
DNA: TGTGCCAGCAGTTACGGGACTAGCGGGAGGGATACGCAGTATTTT

V: TRBV6-1
length: 15
J: TRBJ2-3
size: few
D: TRBD2
CDR3: CASNKIAGSADTQYF
DNA: TGTGCCAGCAATAAAATAGCGGGGTCTGCAGATACGCAGTATTTT

V: TRBV7-9
length: 18
J: TRBJ2-1
size: many
D: TRBD2
CDR3: CASSLFGELAGGPDEQFF
DNA: TGTGCCAGCAGCCTTTTTGGGGAACTAGCGGGGGGGCCAGATGAGCAGTTCTTC

V: TRBV6-5
length: 16
J: TRBJ1-2
size: NA
D: NA
CDR3: CASSYSIGEGSYGYTF
DNA: TGTGCCAGCAGTTACTCGATTGGGGAGGGGAGCTATGGCTACACCTTC

V: TRBV6-5
length: 13
J: TRBJ1-4
size: medium-sized
D: NA
CDR3: CASSYSPTESVFF
DNA: TGTGCCAGCAGTTACTCGCCGACAGAATCGGTGTTTTTT

V: TRBV6-1
length: 14
J: TRBJ2-2
size: NA
D: TRBD2
CDR3: CASRGGSDTGELFF
DNA: TGTGCCAGTAGGGGCGGGAGTGACACCGGGGAGCTGTTTTTT

V: TRBV6-5
length: 13
J: TRBJ2-7
size: NA
D: NA
CDR3: CARSYVTPGEQYF
DNA: TGTGCCCGCAGTTATGTTACCCCCGGGGAGCAGTACTTC

V: TRBV20-1
length: 14
J: TRBJ2-3
size: NA
D: NA
CDR3: CSARGGDGPDTQYF
DNA: TGCAGTGCTAGAGGGGGAGACGGTCCAGATACGCAGTATTTT

V: TRBV27
length: 15
J: TRBJ2-7
size: medium-sized
D: NA
CDR3: CASSSLVESSYEQYF
DNA: TGTGCCAGCAGTTCATTAGTGGAGAGCTCCTACGAGCAGTACTTC

V: TRBV29-1
length: 15
J: TRBJ2-1
size: few
D: NA
CDR3: CSVPRLVISYNEQFF
DNA: TGCAGCGTCCCAAGACTGGTTATCTCCTACAATGAGCAGTTCTTC

V: TRBV15
length: 16
J: TRBJ2-7
size: few
D: NA
CDR3: CATSRITQGRRGEQYF
DNA: TGTGCCACCAGCAGAATCACTCAGGGCCGTCGGGGGGAGCAGTACTTC

V: TRBV20-1
length: 11
J: TRBJ2-7
size: NA
D: NA
CDR3: CSAIWCYEQYF
DNA: TGCAGTGCTATATGGTGCTACGAGCAGTACTTC

V: TRBV5-1
length: 15
J: TRBJ1-3
size: once
D: TRBD1
CDR3: CASSLLSRQGNTIYF
DNA: TGCGCCAGCAGCTTGTTATCGCGACAGGGGAACACCATATATTTT

V: TRBV20-1
length: 14
J: TRBJ1-6
size: NA
D: NA
CDR3: CCARVAGGNSPLHF
DNA: NA

V: TRBV28
length: 13
J: TRBJ2-7
size: many
D: TRBD1
CDR3: CASRRDSSYEQYF
DNA: TGTGCCAGCAGAAGGGACAGCTCCTACGAGCAGTACTTC

V: TRBV5-1
length: 14
J: TRBJ1-1
size: NA
D: NA
CDR3: CASRGTLMNTEAFF
DNA: TGCGCCAGCAGGGGGACACTAATGAACACTGAAGCGTTCTTT

V: TRBV30
length: 13
J: TRBJ1-5
size: few
D: NA
CDR3: CAWSVLGNQPQHF
DNA: TGTGCCTGGAGTGTACTGGGCAATCAGCCCCAGCATTTT

V: TRBV18
length: 14
J: TRBJ2-7
size: medium-sized
D: TRBD1
CDR3: CASSPGQGTYEQYF
DNA: TGTGCCAGCTCACCGGGACAGGGAACCTACGAGCAGTACTTC

V: TRBV19
length: 16
J: TRBJ2-3
size: many
D: TRBD2
CDR3: CASSPDGLAETDTQYF
DNA: TGTGCCAGTAGTCCAGACGGACTAGCGGAGACAGATACGCAGTATTTT

V: TRBV6-1
length: 18
J: TRBJ2-3
size: few
D: TRBD2
CDR3: CASSEGLAGGPPSDTQYF
DNA: TGTGCCAGCAGTGAGGGACTAGCGGGAGGGCCCCCCTCAGATACGCAGTATTTT

V: TRBV20-1
length: 13
J: TRBJ2-2
size: many
D: NA
CDR3: CSARVGGTGELFF
DNA: TGCAGTGCTAGAGTAGGGGGGACCGGGGAGCTGTTTTTT

V: TRBV9
length: 15
J: TRBJ2-2
size: NA
D: TRBD2
CDR3: CASCETGGVTGEQFF
DNA: TGTGCCAGCTGCGAAACGGGGGGAGTTACCGGGGAGCAGTTTTTT

V: TRBV7-6
length: 15
J: TRBJ2-2
size: NA
D: NA
CDR3: CASRGGRGDTGELFF
DNA: TGTGCCAGCAGAGGGGGTAGGGGCGACACCGGGGAGCTGTTTTTT

V: TRBV4-1
length: 15
J: TRBJ2-5
size: NA
D: NA
CDR3: CASSQDLLLQETQYF
DNA: TGCGCCAGCAGCCAAGATTTACTTCTACAAGAGACCCAGTACTTC

V: TRBV27
length: 15
J: TRBJ2-1
size: few
D: TRBD2
CDR3: CASSSLAGGENEQFF
DNA: TGTGCCAGCAGTTCTCTAGCGGGAGGGGAAAATGAGCAGTTCTTC

V: TRBV6-2/TRBV6-3
length: 13
J: TRBJ1-5
size: NA
D: NA
CDR3: CASKTFPNQPQHF
DNA: TGTGCCAGTAAGACCTTTCCCAATCAGCCCCAGCATTTT

V: TRBV19
length: 14
J: TRBJ1-1
size: NA
D: NA
CDR3: CVSRVGSLSTEAFF
DNA: TGTGTCAGTAGAGTTGGGTCGTTGAGCACTGAAGCTTTCTTT

V: TRBV6-5
length: 16
J: TRBJ2-2
size: medium-sized
D: NA
CDR3: CASSYSKGRGTGELFF
DNA: TGTGCCAGCAGTTACTCTAAGGGGAGGGGGACCGGGGAGCTGTTTTTT

V: TRBV28
length: 13
J: TRBJ1-6
size: few
D: TRBD1
CDR3: CASSLTGNSPLHF
DNA: TGTGCCAGCAGTCTGACAGGGAATTCACCCCTCCACTTT

V: TRBV20-1
length: 16
J: TRBJ2-4
size: many
D: NA
CDR3: CSARGPGSERENIQYF
DNA: TGCAGTGCTAGAGGCCCGGGCTCCGAGAGGGAAAACATTCAGTACTTC

V: TRBV3-1
length: 13
J: TRBJ2-7
size: NA
D: NA
CDR3: CASSQAMDYEQYF
DNA: TGTGCCAGCAGCCAAGCCATGGACTACGAGCAGTACTTC

V: TRBV11-2
length: 17
J: TRBJ2-7
size: NA
D: NA
CDR3: CASSLRGGGMSSYEQYF
DNA: TGTGCCAGCAGCTTAAGGGGTGGCGGGATGAGCTCCTACGAGCAGTACTTC

V: TRBV28
length: 13
J: TRBJ1-5
size: few
D: NA
CDR3: CASSPGSVLPQHF
DNA: TGTGCCAGCAGTCCGGGTAGTGTGCTGCCCCAGCATTTT

V: TRBV28
length: 14
J: TRBJ2-1
size: many
D: NA
CDR3: CASRTGGPGNEQFF
DNA: TGTGCCAGCAGGACAGGAGGACCGGGGAATGAGCAGTTCTTC

V: TRBV7-7
length: 16
J: TRBJ2-7
size: many
D: NA
CDR3: CASSPRWGEVNYEQYF
DNA: TGTGCTAGCAGCCCGAGGTGGGGGGAAGTTAATTACGAGCAGTACTTC

V: TRBV28
length: 13
J: TRBJ1-2
size: few
D: NA
CDR3: CASSLRPGAQAGF
DNA: TGTGCCAGCAGTTTGAGGCCAGGGGCGCAAGCCGGGTTC

V: TRBV20-1
length: 13
J: TRBJ1-6
size: NA
D: NA
CDR3: CNARGGPVSPLHF
DNA: TGCAATGCTAGAGGAGGACCCGTTTCACCCCTCCACTTT

V: TRBV24-1
length: 17
J: TRBJ2-6
size: many
D: NA
CDR3: CATSDTQGGSGANVLTF
DNA: TGTGCCACCAGTGATACGCAGGGTGGGTCTGGGGCCAACGTCCTGACTTTC

V: TRBV15
length: 17
J: TRBJ1-4
size: NA
D: NA
CDR3: CATSTSNRRGGGEKLFF
DNA: TGTGCCACCAGCACTTCAAATCGGCGCGGGGGTGGGGAAAAACTGTTTTTT

V: TRBV2
length: 15
J: TRBJ2-5
size: many
D: TRBD2
CDR3: CASSEGSGSYGTQYF
DNA: TGTGCCAGCAGTGAGGGTAGCGGGAGCTATGGGACCCAGTACTTC

V: TRBV19
length: 12
J: TRBJ2-3
size: many
D: NA
CDR3: CASSMGADTQYF
DNA: TGTGCCAGTAGTATGGGGGCAGATACGCAGTATTTT

V: TRBV18
length: 15
J: TRBJ2-3
size: many
D: NA
CDR3: CASQTQAPRTDTQYF
DNA: TGTGCCAGCCAGACACAGGCTCCTCGCACAGATACGCAGTATTTT

V: TRBV4-1
length: 18
J: TRBJ2-4
size: many
D: TRBD2
CDR3: CASSPGLAGGFTKNIQYF
DNA: TGCGCCAGCAGCCCAGGACTAGCGGGGGGTTTCACCAAAAACATTCAGTACTTC

V: TRBV20-1
length: 12
J: TRBJ2-3
size: many
D: NA
CDR3: CSARLGEVAQYF
DNA: TGCAGTGCTAGATTAGGGGAGGTAGCGCAGTATTTT

V: TRBV6-1
length: 15
J: TRBJ2-3
size: NA
D: TRBD1
CDR3: CASSYGQASTDTQYF
DNA: TGTGCCAGCAGCTACGGACAGGCTAGCACAGATACGCAGTATTTT

V: TRBV18
length: 12
J: TRBJ2-2
size: NA
D: NA
CDR3: CASSSNTGELFF
DNA: TGTGCCAGCTCATCGAACACCGGGGAGCTGTTTTTT

V: TRBV18
length: 14
J: TRBJ1-1
size: NA
D: NA
CDR3: CASSSGQMNTEAFF
DNA: TGTGCCAGCTCGTCTGGACAGATGAACACTGAAGCTTTCTTT

V: TRBV20-1
length: 12
J: TRBJ2-5
size: many
D: NA
CDR3: CSAIWNRETQYF
DNA: TGCAGTGCAATCTGGAATCGGGAGACCCAGTACTTC

V: TRBV18
length: 16
J: TRBJ1-2
size: NA
D: NA
CDR3: CASSPLRGEANYGYTF
DNA: TGTGCCAGCTCACCCCTTCGGGGTGAAGCTAACTATGGCTACACCTTC